The TCR beta chain described here comes from a study of blood T cell repertoires in COVID-19. As for the study in general: The United States, Italy and Spain supplied acute and convalescent COVID-19 samples. Sample material is recorded as cDNA or gDNA derived from T cells, B-cell-depleted T cells, or PBMCs.

CDR3 length: 16 residues. Trimming removed 4 bases from V and 4 bases from J; junction bases left unmatched: 10. Germline CDR1 and CDR2: SGHTA and FQGNSA. Under the authors' procedure: Estimated nucleated cell counts came from reference gene primer amplification. TCRdb keeps only in-frame clones here, not all; method: immunoSEQ multiplex PCR. V and J calls and clone size are given by that table; D and trimming were obtained from the DNA. The sample gives around 170,000 clones, around 84% of which show up once; 14% is in the top ten. Sequencing was carried out using peripheral blood. The V gene is TRBV7-2, the J gene TRBJ2-7; 10 bases are a match to TRBD1. The receptor was derived from a man aged 25-45 years with active or convalescent COVID-19. The chain's CDR3 is CASSSTETGGWYEQYF. In DNA, the CDR3 is TGTGCCAGCAGCTCCACGGAGACAGGGGGCTGGTACGAGCAGTACTTC.